This entry lists 18 T cell receptor beta chains sequenced from one sample in a study of T cell responses to AZD1222 COVID-19 vaccine. Sequencing used immunoSEQ multiplex PCR; TCRdb keeps in-frame clones, though not all of them. The sample includes 150,000 to 200,000 clones, 80% to 90% of them seen just once. The sample consisted of peripheral blood, taken on day 0 of AZD1222 vaccination. These receptors all come from an adult in good health.

The chain employs TRBV5-6 and TRBJ2-7, with D perhaps assigned TRBD1 or TRBD2 (5 bases each). This CDR3 region has 13 residues. V was pared by 3 bases and J by 8 bases, with 15 bases between. Germline V gene lookup returns CDR1 SGHDT and CDR2 YYEEEE. In nucleotides, the CDR3 is TGTGCCAGCAGCTCAACCCCCGGGACGCAGCAGTACTTC. Residues: CASSSTPGTQQYF.

The rearrangement joins TRBV9 to TRBJ1-2, with a weak D call TRBD1 (6 bases). Germline V lookup: CDR1 SGDLS, CDR2 YYNGEE. The CDR3 is 13 residues long. The ends were cut back, 0 bases at V and 5 bases at J, with 8 bases in the middle. The CDR3 region is CASSVADSYGYTF. CDR3 coding DNA: TGTGCCAGCAGCGTAGCGGACAGTTATGGCTACACCTTC.

This chain connects TRBV5-6 to TRBJ2-3, with D tentatively TRBD1 or TRBD2 (6 bases each). The CDR3 spans 15 residues. V lost 4 bases and J lost 5, with 17 bases in between. CDR1 SGHDT and CDR2 YYEEEE come from the germline V gene. The CDR3 protein is CASSRPGGIGDTQYF. CDR3 nucleotides: TGTGCCAGCAGCCGTCCCGGGGGCATCGGAGATACGCAGTATTTT. The full variable domain, with the rest looked up from reference TRBV5-6 and TRBJ2-3, is DAGVTQSPTHLIKTRGQQVTLRCSPKSGHDTVSWYQQALGQGPQFIFQYYEEEERQRGNFPDRFSGHQFPNYSSELNVNALLLGDSALYLCASSRPGGIGDTQYFGPGTRLTVL.

This rearrangement joins TRBV6-6 to TRBJ1-2; maybe TRBD1 (6 bases). This CDR3 contains 14 residues. The germline V gene encodes CDR1 MNHNY and CDR2 SVGAGI (reference sequence). The ends were cut back, 5 bases at V and 3 bases at J, with 13 bases in the middle. The CDR3 region is CASSTSAGDYGYTF. As DNA, the CDR3 is TGTGCCAGCAGTACTAGTGCAGGGGACTATGGCTACACCTTC.

The chain uses TRBV9 and TRBJ2-3, with 7 bases lining up with TRBD2. This CDR3 has 15 amino acids. The ends lost 1 base at V and 2 bases at J; junction bases unmatched: 4. The germline CDR1 and CDR2 sequences are SGDLS and YYNGEE. DNA of the CDR3: TGTGCCAGCAGCGTAAGTGGGGGGGACACAGATACGCAGTATTTT. Its translation is CASSVSGGDTDTQYF. The full variable domain, its missing parts supplied by reference TRBV9 and TRBJ2-3, is DSGVTQTPKHLITATGQRVTLRCSPRSGDLSVYWYQQSLDQGLQFLIQYYNGEERAKGNILERFSAQQFPDLHSELNLSSLELGDSALYFCASSVSGGDTDTQYFGPGTRLTVL.

The chain carries TRBV6-7 and TRBJ1-1, with 7 positions matching TRBD1. TRBV6-7 is given ORF status, its function remaining uncertain. The CDR3 has 17 residues. With 10 bases clipped from V and 1 base from J, the junction kept 18 bases outside the gene matches. DNA for the CDR3: TGTGCCACCATATTAGGACAGGAACTAGGACCGAACACTGAAGCTTTCTTT. Encoded protein: CATILGQELGPNTEAFF.

This clone was recorded a few times. This rearrangement joins TRBV27 to TRBJ1-3; 8 bases align to TRBD1. Germline assignment: CDR1 MNHEY and CDR2 SMNVEV (reference sequence). J lost 8 bases, V lost 3 bases, and 6 bases had no gene match. The CDR3 consists of 14 residues. As DNA, the CDR3 is TGTGCCAGCAGTTTTGGGCAGGGGGCCGACACCATATATTTT. It codes for CASSFGQGADTIYF.

The chain is built from TRBV5-4 and TRBJ1-2; tentatively, D is TRBD1 (6 bases). V lost 7 bases and J lost 6, with 16 bases in between. The CDR3 has 13 amino acids. Germline V gives CDR1 SGHNT, CDR2 YYREEE (reference sequence). The CDR3 loop reads CASALRDRHGYTF. CDR3 nucleotide sequence: TGTGCCAGCGCCCTACGAGACAGGCATGGCTACACCTTC.

This clone is a singleton in its sample. V is TRBV7-9 and J is TRBJ2-2; a weak D match, TRBD1 (7 bases). The CDR3 sequence is 15 residues long. V was pared by 5 bases and J by 0 bases, with 10 bases between. From germline, CDR1 is SEHNR and CDR2 FQNEAQ (reference sequence). The CDR3 DNA reads TGTGCCAGCAGCGCGGGACAGACGAACACCGGGGAGCTGTTTTTT. The encoded protein is CASSAGQTNTGELFF.

For the CDR3, the DNA is TGCGCCAGCAGCGCCGTCACAGGGCCTCCCCTCCACTTT. This encodes CASSAVTGPPLHF. This rearrangement joins TRBV5-1 to TRBJ1-6; D is possibly TRBD1 (6 bases). Germline CDR1 reads SGHRS; CDR2 reads YFSETQ. The CDR3 is 13 amino acids. Trimming stripped 4 bases from V and 13 bases from J, with 15 bases between.

CDR3 DNA sequence: TGTGCCACCGGGGAAATGCTTCGCGGCACCGGGGAGCTGTTTTTT. Amino acid sequence: CATGEMLRGTGELFF. The chain employs TRBV15 and TRBJ2-2; D not resolved. V was shortened by 8 bases and J by 4 bases, with 17 bases between the two germline ends. Germline values: CDR1 LNHNV, CDR2 YYDKDF (reference sequence). The CDR3 sequence is 15 residues long.

The CDR3 here is CASSLPGGSIQETQYF. CDR3 sequence (DNA): TGTGCCAGCAGCCTCCCTGGGGGTAGCATCCAAGAGACCCAGTACTTC. V gene TRBV3-1 (or the pseudogene TRBV3-2) combines with J gene TRBJ2-5; D is possibly TRBD1 or TRBD2 (5 bases each). V lost 4 bases and J lost 1, with 16 bases in between. The germline CDR1 and CDR2 sequences are LGHDT and YNNKEL (reference sequence). The CDR3 contains 16 residues.

The J gene is TRBJ2-7, the V gene TRBV30; D might be TRBD1 (6 bases). CDR3 length: 11 residues. V lost 8 bases, J lost 5 bases, and 13 bases lay in between. The V gene's germline CDR1 is GTSNPN and CDR2 SVGIG (reference sequence). CDR3 residues: CAGYREHEQYF. The DNA of the CDR3 is TGTGCCGGTTACAGGGAGCACGAGCAGTACTTC.

This rearrangement joins TRBV7-2 to TRBJ2-7, with TRBD1 identical over 9 bases. Germline CDR1 is SGHTA and CDR2 is FQGNSA. The CDR3 spans 14 residues. V dropped 2 bases and J dropped 3; count of bases not matched to a gene: 2. The CDR3 nucleotides read TGTGCCAGCAGCTTAACAGGGGGCGACTACGAGCAGTACTTC. This gives the protein CASSLTGGDYEQYF.

With regard to this clone: The sample holds other DNA sequences that translate to the same CDR3. The chain joins TRBV7-2 to TRBJ1-5; 9 bases are a match to TRBD1. The V segment lost 5 bases and the J segment 1 base; nucleotides outside the gene matches: 3. CDR1 and CDR2 (germline): SGHTA, FQGNSA. This CDR3 has 15 residues. CDR3 in DNA: TGTGCCAGCAGCCCTGACAGGGGGAGCAATCAGCCCCAGCATTTT. This sequence encodes CASSPDRGSNQPQHF.

The chain recombines TRBV5-4 with TRBJ1-3; TRBD1 aligns across 9 bases. The CDR3 is 16 amino acids. The junction had 5 bases not matched to a gene; V was cut back by 4 bases and J by 0 bases. CDR1 and CDR2 from the germline V gene are SGHNT and YYREEE (reference sequence). The DNA of the CDR3 is TGTGCCAGCAGCCCGAGGGACAGGGCCTCTGGAAACACCATATATTTT. It encodes CASSPRDRASGNTIYF.

The CDR3 loop reads CAWSVGIPYEQYF. CDR3 nucleotide sequence: TGTGCCTGGAGTGTGGGCATTCCCTACGAGCAGTACTTC. V usage is TRBV30 and J usage is TRBJ2-7; D unresolved. Trimming removed 0 bases from V and 2 bases from J, with 8 bases in between. In germline, CDR1 is GTSNPN, CDR2 SVGIG (reference sequence). The CDR3 has 13 residues.

V and J are TRBV4-1 and TRBJ2-1, with D unresolved. Looked up from germline, CDR1 is MGHRA and CDR2 is YSYEKL. Trimming stripped 2 bases from V and 5 bases from J, with 13 bases between. This CDR3 has 15 residues. CDR3 bases: TGCGCCAGCAGCCAACTGGGTTTAGGGAACAATGAGCAGTTCTTC. Its protein product is CASSQLGLGNNEQFF.